The rows below give T cell receptor beta chains drawn from one sample of a study of blood T cell repertoires in COVID-19. The data were produced by immunoSEQ multiplex PCR, yet TCRdb's version contains in-frame clones alone and is incomplete. The sample has hundreds of thousands of clones; 83% are singletons. The source material was peripheral blood. The receptors here all came from a woman aged 40 to 50 with active or convalescent COVID-19. Both conserved end residues are part of each CDR3. The D gene is left open where the match is weak. Size is omitted from some rows. Given values are once, few, many or a class for expanded clones.

d_gene,abundance,len,v_gene,j_gene,CDR3aa,CDR3nt
NA,NA,17,TRBV19,TRBJ1-1,CASSIHGRSGLNTEAFF,TGTGCCAGTAGTATACATGGGAGGTCCGGACTAAACACTGAAGCTTTCTTT
NA,NA,12,TRBV2,TRBJ1-5,CASSGSNQPQHF,TGTGCCAGCAGCGGTAGCAATCAGCCCCAGCATTTT
TRBD1,NA,15,TRBV4-1,TRBJ2-5,CASSQTDRASETQYF,TGCGCCAGCAGCCAGACGGACAGGGCGTCGGAGACCCAGTACTTC
TRBD1,once,15,TRBV6-5,TRBJ1-4,CASTRTGATNEKLFF,TGTGCCAGCACCCGGACAGGCGCAACTAATGAAAAACTGTTTTTT
TRBD2,NA,16,TRBV5-1,TRBJ2-7,CASSKTTSGGGYEQYF,TGCGCCAGCAGCAAAACCACTAGCGGGGGGGGTTACGAGCAGTACTTC
TRBD1,NA,16,TRBV19,TRBJ1-2,CASITSGTGVTYGYTF,TGTGCCAGTATCACCTCGGGGACAGGGGTGACCTATGGCTACACCTTC
NA,few,13,TRBV6-5,TRBJ1-2,CACRGSVNYGYTF,TGTGCCTGCCGAGGGTCGGTTAACTATGGCTACACCTTC
NA,NA,18,TRBV23-1,TRBJ1-4,CASSQTPPLEPTNEKLFF,TGCGCCAGCAGTCAAACCCCGCCGCTTGAGCCAACTAATGAAAAACTGTTTTTT
TRBD1,NA,16,TRBV11-3,TRBJ2-5,CASSLGPTTGGETQYF,TGTGCCAGCAGCTTGGGCCCGACTACAGGGGGGGAGACCCAGTACTTC
TRBD1,NA,15,TRBV18,TRBJ2-3,CASSPGQGGTDTQYF,TGTGCCAGCTCACCCGGACAGGGTGGGACAGATACGCAGTATTTT
TRBD1,once,15,TRBV18,TRBJ1-3,CASSPSTGIENTIYF,TGTGCCAGCTCACCATCGACAGGGATTGAAAACACCATATATTTT
TRBD1,NA,16,TRBV27,TRBJ2-7,CASSSRGQRGGYEQYF,TGTGCCAGCAGTTCCAGGGGGCAGCGCGGAGGCTACGAGCAGTACTTC
TRBD1,NA,14,TRBV2,TRBJ2-2,CASRQGSNTGELFF,TGTGCCAGCCGACAGGGTTCTAACACCGGGGAGCTGTTTTTT
NA,few,15,TRBV5-1,TRBJ1-5,CASSLSLGANQPQHF,TGCGCCAGCAGCTTGTCTCTGGGGGCCAATCAGCCCCAGCATTTT
NA,NA,18,TRBV10-3,TRBJ2-3,CAISESTLQGSSTDTQYF,TGTGCCATCAGTGAGTCGACTCTTCAGGGCTCGAGCACAGATACGCAGTATTTT
TRBD1,NA,14,TRBV5-1,TRBJ1-3,CASSDLGQRTTIYF,TGCGCCAGCAGCGACCTGGGACAGCGCACCACCATATATTTT
TRBD1,NA,15,TRBV4-1,TRBJ2-2,CASSHTPGGTGELFF,TGCGCCAGCAGCCATACCCCAGGGGGCACCGGGGAGCTGTTTTTT
TRBD2,NA,14,TRBV6-5,TRBJ2-5,CASSLAGGSETQYF,TGTGCCAGCAGTTTAGCGGGGGGATCAGAGACCCAGTACTTC
TRBD2,NA,14,TRBV2,TRBJ2-1,CASSVSGRDNEQFF,TGTGCCAGCAGCGTCAGCGGGAGGGACAATGAGCAGTTCTTC
TRBD1,NA,15,TRBV19,TRBJ2-7,CASSRGQEYSYEQYF,TGTGCCAGTAGTAGGGGACAGGAGTACTCCTACGAGCAGTACTTC
NA,NA,16,TRBV7-9,TRBJ1-3,CASSLVSGGLVDTIYF,TGTGCCAGCAGCTTAGTCTCGGGAGGTTTGGTGGACACCATATATTTT
TRBD1,NA,13,TRBV30,TRBJ1-2,CAWSVGTGYGYTF,TGTGCCTGGAGCGTCGGGACAGGCTATGGCTACACCTTC
NA,NA,11,TRBV28,TRBJ1-2,CAAGQNYGYTF,TGTGCTGCTGGCCAAAACTATGGCTACACCTTC
NA,NA,15,TRBV6-2/TRBV6-3,TRBJ2-3,CASSYSGGDTDTQYF,TGTGCCAGCAGTTACTCTGGCGGGGACACAGATACGCAGTATTTT
NA,NA,15,TRBV10-2,TRBJ1-5,CASSESGTSNQPQHF,TGCGCCAGCAGTGAGTCCGGTACCAGCAATCAGCCCCAGCATTTT
NA,NA,15,TRBV5-6,TRBJ1-1,CASSLAAGPVTEAFF,TGTGCCAGCAGCTTGGCCGCAGGGCCGGTCACTGAAGCTTTCTTT
TRBD1,NA,16,TRBV2,TRBJ1-6,CASIGQGIFGNSPLHF,TGTGCCAGCATCGGACAGGGAATTTTTGGTAATTCACCCCTCCACTTT
TRBD1,NA,16,TRBV5-6,TRBJ1-2,CASSSNRDRGTYGYTF,TGTGCCAGCAGCTCAAATCGGGACAGGGGGACCTATGGCTACACCTTC
NA,NA,12,TRBV19,TRBJ1-5,CASSFIQQPQHF,TGTGCCAGTAGTTTTATCCAGCAGCCCCAGCATTTT
NA,NA,12,TRBV6-2/TRBV6-3,TRBJ1-5,CASSLVSQPQHF,TGTGCCAGCAGTTTAGTGTCCCAGCCCCAGCATTTT
NA,NA,15,TRBV24-1,TRBJ1-5,CATSDPRTAHQPQHF,TGTGCCACCAGTGATCCCCGGACAGCCCATCAGCCCCAGCATTTT
NA,few,14,TRBV30,TRBJ1-2,CAWNRGLVGYGYTF,TGTGCCTGGAATAGGGGGTTGGTGGGCTATGGCTACACCTTC
TRBD1,few,15,TRBV6-5,TRBJ1-1,CASSYPGQGNTEAFF,TGTGCCAGCAGTTACCCCGGACAGGGAAACACTGAAGCTTTCTTT
TRBD2,NA,16,TRBV7-2,TRBJ2-4,CASSRTSGATWGIQYF,TGTGCCAGCTCCCGGACTAGCGGGGCGACTTGGGGCATTCAGTACTTC
TRBD1,NA,13,TRBV7-3,TRBJ2-5,CASSLDRDETQYF,TGTGCCAGCAGCCTGGACAGGGATGAGACCCAGTACTTC
TRBD2,NA,15,TRBV3-1/TRBV3-2,TRBJ2-1,CASSRAGANTHEQFF,TGTGCCAGCAGCCGAGCGGGGGCAAATACCCATGAGCAGTTCTTC
TRBD1,once,15,TRBV7-3,TRBJ1-6,CASSLTGTEDSPLHF,TGTGCCAGCAGCTTAACCGGGACAGAAGATTCACCCCTCCACTTT
NA,NA,14,TRBV28,TRBJ1-3,CASSSGSSGNTIYF,TGTGCCAGCAGTTCCGGGAGCTCTGGAAACACCATATATTTT
NA,NA,11,TRBV27,TRBJ2-2,CARKGTGELFF,TGTGCCAGAAAGGGGACCGGGGAGCTGTTTTTT
NA,NA,15,TRBV6-1,TRBJ2-5,CASSEDGGGWETQYF,TGTGCCAGCAGTGAAGATGGAGGGGGCTGGGAGACCCAGTACTTC
TRBD2,NA,18,TRBV27,TRBJ2-1,CASTSGLAGAPSYNEQFF,TGTGCCAGCACTTCGGGACTAGCGGGAGCCCCCTCCTACAATGAGCAGTTCTTC
TRBD2,NA,17,TRBV28,TRBJ2-3,CASSTSRLAGSTDTQYF,TGTGCCAGCAGCACTTCGAGACTAGCCGGTTCCACAGATACGCAGTATTTT